The next 20 T cell receptor beta chains were all read from a single sample in a study of T cell responses to AZD1222 COVID-19 vaccine. The protocol was immunoSEQ multiplex PCR, while the TCRdb copy is restricted to in-frame clones and leaves out a portion. This table holds 85,000 to 110,000 clones, 90% to 95% found once. Sequencing used peripheral blood, obtained on day 0 of AZD1222 vaccination. These receptors were taken from an adult in good health.

The chain has TRBV24-1 and TRBJ2-2; 10 bases line up with TRBD1. V trimming: 3 bases; J trimming: 6 bases; junction bases outside the gene matches: 3. This CDR3 region has 15 residues. The germline CDR1 and CDR2 sequences are KGHDR and SFDVKD. The CDR3 sequence: CATSDPGQGAGELFF. CDR3 DNA sequence: TGTGCCACCAGTGATCCCGGACAGGGGGCCGGGGAGCTGTTTTTT.

The chain employs TRBV9 and TRBJ2-6, with TRBD2 as a possible D gene (6 bases). The CDR3 loop spans 17 amino acids. Per the germline V gene, CDR1 is SGDLS and CDR2 is YYNGEE. Trimming cost V 2 bases and J 2 bases, with 14 bases left between them. DNA for the CDR3: TGTGCCAGCAGCGTGGATACGGGGGTTGCTGGGGCCAACGTCCTGACTTTC. The encoded protein is CASSVDTGVAGANVLTF.

The V and J genes are TRBV11-2 and TRBJ2-2; 8 nucleotides align to TRBD1. CDR3 length equals 17 residues. Trimming removed 3 bases from V and 4 bases from J; junction bases left unmatched: 10. Germline-derived CDR1 and CDR2 are SGHAT and FQNNGV. The CDR3 region has the DNA TGTGCCAGCAGCTTTCTAACAGGGGGTTCGGGCACCGGGGAGCTGTTTTTT. Translating it yields CASSFLTGGSGTGELFF.

The V call is TRBV7-2, the J call TRBJ2-7, with unresolved D. Germline assignment: CDR1 SGHTA and CDR2 FQGNSA. With 0 bases removed from V and 5 bases from J, the gap between germline ends came to 17 bases. The CDR3 loop spans 16 amino acids. In nucleotides, the CDR3 is TGTGCCAGCAGCTTAGCCCCCTTCCAGGTCGGAAACGAGCAGTACTTC. Its translation: CASSLAPFQVGNEQYF.

The CDR3 DNA is TGTGCCAGCAGTTTAGTGGTTCCCTACGAGCAGTACTTC. Translation gives CASSLVVPYEQYF. This chain uses TRBV28 with TRBJ2-7; D gene uncertain. Germline assignment: CDR1 MDHEN and CDR2 SYDVKM. V was trimmed by 2 bases and J by 2 bases, leaving 7 bases between them. The CDR3 has 13 residues.

J is TRBJ2-7 and V is TRBV5-6, with no clear D. The germline gives CDR1 SGHDT, CDR2 YYEEEE. The CDR3 contains 13 residues. V lost 0 bases to trimming and J lost 5 bases, with 9 bases between them. CDR3 protein: CASSLGRAHEQYF. The CDR3 DNA follows: TGTGCCAGCAGCTTGGGTAGGGCCCACGAGCAGTACTTC.

The chain combines TRBV2 with TRBJ2-1; no clear D. The germline V gene encodes CDR1 SNHLY and CDR2 FYNNEI. V shed 1 base and J shed 1 base, with 8 bases lying between them. The CDR3 spans 15 residues. The CDR3 loop is CASSEVAVSYNEQFF. CDR3 in DNA: TGTGCCAGCAGTGAAGTGGCGGTTTCCTACAATGAGCAGTTCTTC.

The rearrangement joins TRBV2 to TRBJ1-1; no firm D call. Trimming took off 5 bases at V and 3 bases at J, with 10 bases between the two ends. This CDR3 comprises 13 residues. Germline lookup yields CDR1 SNHLY and CDR2 FYNNEI. The CDR3 here is CASSTYRDTEAFF. DNA of the CDR3: TGTGCCAGCAGTACGTACCGGGACACTGAAGCTTTCTTT.

The chain links TRBV2 to TRBJ1-5, with D possibly being TRBD1 (6 bases). V lost 8 bases and J lost 4, with 12 bases in between. Germline CDR1 reads SNHLY; CDR2 reads FYNNEI. The CDR3 runs to 13 residues. The CDR3 DNA reads TGTGCCAGCGGAGAAACAGGGAATCAGCCCCAGCATTTT. This codes for CASGETGNQPQHF.

The chain recombines TRBV30 with TRBJ1-1; perhaps TRBD1 as D (5 bases). The germline V gene encodes CDR1 GTSNPN and CDR2 SVGIG (reference sequence). Deletions cut 3 bases from V and 8 bases from J, with 13 bases between. The CDR3 length is 12 residues. The CDR3 is CAWSIRAWEAFF. CDR3 bases: TGTGCCTGGAGCATCAGGGCGTGGGAAGCTTTCTTT.

This clone was picked up one time. This sequence joins TRBV28 and TRBJ1-3; D is possibly TRBD1 (5 bases). The CDR3 extends over 15 amino acids. V gave up 3 bases and J gave up 4 bases, with 13 bases separating them. Germline CDR1 and CDR2: MDHEN and SYDVKM. CDR3 in DNA: TGTGCCAGCAGTTTCAGAGGGGCTCTCGGAAACACCATATATTTT. Its protein is CASSFRGALGNTIYF. The whole variable domain, filled in from reference TRBV28 and TRBJ1-3, reads DVKVTQSSRYLVKRTGEKVFLECVQDMDHENMFWYRQDPGLGLRLIYFSYDVKMKEKGDIPEGYSVSREKKERFSLILESASTNQTSMYLCASSFRGALGNTIYFGEGSWLTVV.

Comments on this clone: The identical CDR3 is also encoded by other nucleotide sequences in the sample. The rearrangement links TRBV19 to TRBJ2-3, with D possibly being TRBD1 or TRBD2 (5 bases each). V lost 7 bases and J lost 0, with 8 bases in between. Germline CDR1 LNHDA, CDR2 SQIVND (reference sequence). The CDR3 contains 13 residues. The CDR3 nucleotides read TGTGCCAGTAAAGAGGGGAGCACAGATACGCAGTATTTT. Amino acid sequence: CASKEGSTDTQYF.

The rearrangement links TRBV19 to TRBJ2-1; TRBD1 might be the D (6 bases). Germline values: CDR1 LNHDA, CDR2 SQIVND (reference sequence). CDR3 length: 14 amino acids. Trimming removed 3 bases from V and 9 bases from J, with 15 bases in between. The CDR3 DNA reads as TGTGCCAGTAGTATTGGTCAGGGGTCTACTGAGCAGTTCTTC. It codes for CASSIGQGSTEQFF.

V usage is TRBV4-1 and J usage is TRBJ2-7; 10 nucleotides line up with TRBD1. Germline-derived CDR1 and CDR2 are MGHRA and YSYEKL. The V segment lost 5 bases and the J segment 3 bases; nucleotides outside the gene matches: 4. There are 14 residues in the CDR3. The CDR3 here is CASSIGQGDYEQYF. The CDR3 DNA is TGCGCCAGCAGCATCGGACAGGGGGACTACGAGCAGTACTTC.

CDR3 DNA: TGTGCCAGCAGCTTAGGAAGGGAAAGCTACGAGCAGTACTTC. This gives the protein CASSLGRESYEQYF. The chain has TRBV7-2 and TRBJ2-7; D is unclear. This CDR3 contains 14 residues. Trimming removed 1 base from V and 3 bases from J, with 10 bases in between. Germline values: CDR1 SGHTA, CDR2 FQGNSA.

The V call is TRBV19, the J call TRBJ2-5, with TRBD2 matching 14 bases. Per germline, CDR1 LNHDA and CDR2 SQIVND (reference sequence). The V and J ends lost 8 bases and 4 bases, in that order; junction bases with no gene match: 9. This CDR3 has 16 residues. The CDR3 DNA reads TGTGCCAGTTCACGGGGGGGACTAGCGGGAGTAGAGACCCAGTACTTC. Its translation is CASSRGGLAGVETQYF.

The chain links TRBV5-1 to TRBJ2-1; possible D gene TRBD2, 6 bases. With 6 bases removed from V and 6 bases from J, the gap between germline ends came to 19 bases. This CDR3 spans 15 amino acids. Germline values: CDR1 SGHRS, CDR2 YFSETQ. The CDR3 nucleotides are TGCGCCAGCACAGGCGGGTCGGGAGTGGGCAATGAGCAGTTCTTC. Amino acid sequence: CASTGGSGVGNEQFF.

This chain links TRBV12-3 or TRBV12-4 with TRBJ2-7, with D hard to call. Trimming took 3 bases from V and 5 from J, leaving 5 bases between them. The CDR3 consists of 11 residues. The CDR3 region is CASSFRHEQYF. The CDR3 DNA follows: TGTGCCAGCAGTTTTAGGCACGAGCAGTACTTC.

J is TRBJ2-1 and V is TRBV7-9, with D perhaps given as TRBD1 or TRBD2 (5 bases each). V gave up 3 bases and J gave up 6 bases, with 6 bases separating them. The CDR3 has 12 amino acids. The germline gives CDR1 SEHNR, CDR2 FQNEAQ (reference sequence). The CDR3 spells CASSFGANEQFF. CDR3 nucleotide sequence: TGTGCCAGCAGCTTCGGGGCCAATGAGCAGTTCTTC.

This chain joins TRBV7-9 and TRBJ2-3, with TRBD1 as a possible D gene (5 bases). Trimming pared 8 bases from V and 3 bases from J, leaving 24 bases between. Germline CDR1 SEHNR, CDR2 FQNEAQ (reference sequence). This CDR3 is 17 amino acids long. The CDR3 reads CASGPDGPTAITDTQYF. Written as DNA, the CDR3 is TGTGCCAGCGGACCGGATGGACCGACAGCCATAACAGATACGCAGTATTTT.